The entry below gives a single T cell receptor (beta chain) sequence along with its context. Antigen specificity is unknown. Untouched CD4+ T cells were bead-isolated at roughly 98% purity. CDR1 SGHNT and CDR2 YYREEE come from the germline V gene (reference sequence). The CDR3 consists of 12 residues. V lost 0 bases and J lost 6, with 6 bases in between. This entry is derived from a study of T cell repertoires and HLA-DP antigens. Study in general: Donor ages ranged from 18-to-29 to 60-to-69; two men, one woman. Pre-culture CD4+ samples used about 1,100 ng DNA versus about 0.2 ug for CD137+CD4+ sorts. Regarding the study as a whole: Total CD4+ responders were stimulated by HeLa antigen-presenting cells.

TCRdb's copy holds only in-frame clones and misses some; the assay was immunoSEQ multiplex PCR. This table holds over 100,000 clones, around 93% found once. Source material: CD4+ T cells from PBMCs. The sequence derives from a woman younger than 35 in good health and CMV-seronegative. This chain joins TRBV5-4 and TRBJ1-2; possibly TRBD1 for D (5 bases). The CDR3 nucleotides are TGTGCCAGCAGCTTGGCAGGGAATGGCTACACCTTC. Encoded protein: CASSLAGNGYTF.